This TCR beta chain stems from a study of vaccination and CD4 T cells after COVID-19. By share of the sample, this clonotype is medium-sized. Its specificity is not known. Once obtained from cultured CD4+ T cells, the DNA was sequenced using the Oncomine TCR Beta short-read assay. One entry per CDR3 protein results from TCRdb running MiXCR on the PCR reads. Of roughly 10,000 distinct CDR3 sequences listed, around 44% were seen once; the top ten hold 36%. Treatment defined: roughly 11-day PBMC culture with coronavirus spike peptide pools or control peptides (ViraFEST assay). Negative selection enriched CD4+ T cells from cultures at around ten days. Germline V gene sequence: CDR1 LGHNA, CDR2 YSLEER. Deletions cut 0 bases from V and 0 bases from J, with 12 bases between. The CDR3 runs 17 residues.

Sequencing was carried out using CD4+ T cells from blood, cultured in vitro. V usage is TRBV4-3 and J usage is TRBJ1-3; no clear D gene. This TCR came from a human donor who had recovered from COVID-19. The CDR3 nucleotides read TGCGCCAGCAGCCAAGATCTACCCTCGAGCTCTGGAAACACCATATATTTT. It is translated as CASSQDLPSSSGNTIYF.